The 5 T cell receptor beta chains below were found in one sample sequenced in a study of T cell repertoires in ileal Crohn's disease. Some clones are missing from TCRdb's copy, which holds only in-frame ones; the method was immunoSEQ multiplex PCR. The data show 25,000 to 30,000 clones, around four fifths seen once. The sample taken for sequencing was ileal tissue. These receptors all stem from an adult with Crohn's disease.

The CDR3 loop is CAWSTEDEQYF. In nucleotides, the CDR3 is TGTGCCTGGAGTACAGAAGACGAGCAGTACTTC. This rearrangement joins TRBV30 to TRBJ2-7; no clear D gene. In germline, CDR1 is GTSNPN, CDR2 SVGIG (reference sequence). The CDR3 totals 11 residues. V was clipped by 2 bases and J by 5 bases, with 7 bases between them.

The V and J genes are TRBV5-6 and TRBJ2-1; no reliable D call. CDR3 length: 12 residues. Looked up from germline, CDR1 is SGHDT and CDR2 is YYEEEE. Trimming shortened V by 2 bases and J by 7 bases, and 7 bases separated the two germline ends. Here the CDR3 DNA reads TGTGCCAGCAGCTTCGGTCGGAATGAGCAGTTCTTC. Protein product: CASSFGRNEQFF.

The V call is TRBV2, the J call TRBJ2-3; TRBD2 matches 11 bases. With 6 bases clipped from V and 1 base from J, the junction kept 9 bases outside the gene matches. The CDR3 is made up of 17 amino acids. Germline CDR1 SNHLY, CDR2 FYNNEI. The chain's CDR3 is CASSELAGATRTDTQYF. The CDR3 region has the DNA TGTGCCAGCAGCGAACTAGCGGGAGCGACCCGCACAGATACGCAGTATTTT.

This CDR3 is CASSLERYQETQYF. CDR3 coding DNA: TGTGCCAGCAGCTTGGAGCGATACCAAGAGACCCAGTACTTC. The V call is TRBV5-4, the J call TRBJ2-5; D remains ambiguous. The CDR3 covers 14 residues. Germline CDR1 reads SGHNT; CDR2 reads YYREEE (reference sequence). Trimming stripped 0 bases from V and 0 bases from J, with 6 bases between.

There are a few counts of this clone. The rearrangement links TRBV4-1 to TRBJ1-6, with D perhaps matching TRBD1 (6 bases). Germline lookup yields CDR1 MGHRA and CDR2 YSYEKL. V lost 0 bases, J lost 10 bases, and 13 bases lay in between. CDR3 length equals 15 residues. The CDR3 DNA reads TGCGCCAGCAGCCAAGATGTGGGGGCTTACTCACCCCTCCACTTT. This encodes CASSQDVGAYSPLHF.